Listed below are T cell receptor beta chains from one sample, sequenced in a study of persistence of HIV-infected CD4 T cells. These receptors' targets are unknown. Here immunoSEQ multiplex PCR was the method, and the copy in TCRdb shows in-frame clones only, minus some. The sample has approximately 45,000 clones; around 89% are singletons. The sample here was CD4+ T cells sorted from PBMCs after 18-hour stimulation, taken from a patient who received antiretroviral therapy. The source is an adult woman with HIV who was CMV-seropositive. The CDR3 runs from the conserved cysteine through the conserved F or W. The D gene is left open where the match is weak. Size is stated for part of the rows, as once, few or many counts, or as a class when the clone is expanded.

CDR3: CASRGQENTEAFF
DNA: TGTGCCAGTCGAGGTCAGGAGAACACTGAAGCTTTCTTT
D: .
J: TRBJ1-1
V: TRBV19
size: .
length: 13

CDR3: CASSYSSRGEGYTF
DNA: TGTGCCAGCAGTTACTCGTCAAGGGGTGAAGGCTACACCTTC
D: .
J: TRBJ1-2
V: TRBV6-2/TRBV6-3
size: .
length: 14

CDR3: CSVVEDNNQPQHF
DNA: TGCAGCGTTGTCGAGGACAACAATCAGCCCCAGCATTTT
D: .
J: TRBJ1-5
V: TRBV29-1
size: .
length: 13

CDR3: CAISEDSYGYTF
DNA: TGTGCCATCAGTGAGGATTCATATGGCTACACCTTC
D: .
J: TRBJ1-2
V: TRBV10-3
size: .
length: 12

CDR3: CASSGQGQETQYF
DNA: TGTGCCAGCTCTGGACAGGGCCAAGAGACCCAGTACTTC
D: TRBD1
J: TRBJ2-5
V: TRBV18
size: .
length: 13

CDR3: CASSLNGGGNYGYTF
DNA: TGTGCCAGCAGCTTAAACGGGGGAGGAAACTATGGCTACACCTTC
D: .
J: TRBJ1-2
V: TRBV7-3
size: once
length: 15

CDR3: CSGSWSSGNTIYF
DNA: TGCAGCGGCTCTTGGTCCTCTGGAAACACCATATATTTT
D: .
J: TRBJ1-3
V: TRBV29-1
size: .
length: 13

CDR3: CASSRPWGTSGGYNEQFF
DNA: TGTGCCAGCAGCAGACCCTGGGGGACTAGCGGGGGATACAATGAGCAGTTCTTC
D: TRBD2
J: TRBJ2-1
V: TRBV9
size: .
length: 18

CDR3: CAWSQLGVGYTF
DNA: TGTGCCTGGAGTCAATTAGGGGTCGGCTACACCTTC
D: .
J: TRBJ1-2
V: TRBV30
size: .
length: 12

CDR3: CASSRQEFTDTQYF
DNA: TGTGCCAGCAGCCGACAAGAGTTTACAGATACGCAGTATTTT
D: .
J: TRBJ2-3
V: TRBV14
size: .
length: 14

CDR3: CSVARGGDTEAFF
DNA: TGCAGCGTGGCCCGGGGGGGGGACACTGAAGCTTTCTTT
D: .
J: TRBJ1-1
V: TRBV29-1
size: .
length: 13

CDR3: CAWAGPANYGYTF
DNA: TGTGCCTGGGCAGGGCCGGCGAACTATGGCTACACCTTC
D: .
J: TRBJ1-2
V: TRBV30
size: .
length: 13

CDR3: CASSINGQGETDTQYF
DNA: TGCGCCAGCAGCATTAATGGGCAAGGAGAAACAGATACGCAGTATTTT
D: .
J: TRBJ2-3
V: TRBV5-1
size: .
length: 16

CDR3: CAWSRGSDSPLHF
DNA: TGTGCCTGGAGTAGAGGGTCTGATTCACCCCTCCACTTT
D: .
J: TRBJ1-6
V: TRBV30
size: .
length: 13

CDR3: CASSTTGQGNQPQHF
DNA: TGTGCCAGCAGTACAACCGGACAGGGTAATCAGCCCCAGCATTTT
D: TRBD1
J: TRBJ1-5
V: TRBV2
size: .
length: 15

CDR3: CASSIRHGGYEQYF
DNA: TGTGCCAGTAGTATACGCCACGGAGGGTACGAGCAGTACTTC
D: .
J: TRBJ2-7
V: TRBV19
size: .
length: 14

CDR3: CASSLERGPYNEQFF
DNA: TGTGCCAGCAGTTTGGAGCGGGGGCCCTACAATGAGCAGTTCTTC
D: TRBD2
J: TRBJ2-1
V: TRBV27
size: .
length: 15

CDR3: CASSLKASGEVTDTQYF
DNA: TGCGCCAGCAGCTTGAAGGCTAGCGGGGAGGTCACAGATACGCAGTATTTT
D: TRBD2
J: TRBJ2-3
V: TRBV5-1
size: .
length: 17

CDR3: CASSYGQLYNSPLHF
DNA: TGTGCCAGCAGTTACGGCCAACTTTATAATTCACCCCTCCACTTT
D: .
J: TRBJ1-6
V: TRBV6-5
size: .
length: 15

CDR3: CASSLMVYNEQFF
DNA: TGTGCCAGCAGCCTCATGGTCTACAATGAGCAGTTCTTC
D: .
J: TRBJ2-1
V: TRBV6-5
size: .
length: 13

CDR3: CASAIQGVQETQYF
DNA: TGCGCCAGCGCCATACAGGGGGTCCAAGAGACCCAGTACTTC
D: TRBD1
J: TRBJ2-5
V: TRBV5-1
size: .
length: 14

CDR3: CASILDRDNEKLFF
DNA: TGTGCCAGCATCCTGGACAGGGATAATGAAAAACTGTTTTTT
D: TRBD1
J: TRBJ1-4
V: TRBV6-5
size: .
length: 14

CDR3: CASSLWGAREKLFF
DNA: TGCGCCAGCAGCTTGTGGGGGGCTCGGGAAAAACTGTTTTTT
D: .
J: TRBJ1-4
V: TRBV5-1
size: .
length: 14

CDR3: CARSFGVKVTGGIWGYTF
DNA: TGTGCCAGAAGCTTCGGAGTCAAGGTGACAGGGGGAATTTGGGGCTACACCTTC
D: TRBD1
J: TRBJ1-2
V: TRBV5-3
size: .
length: 18

CDR3: CASSFPPGQGYTEAFF
DNA: TGTGCCAGCAGCTTTCCCCCGGGACAGGGGTATACTGAAGCTTTCTTT
D: TRBD1
J: TRBJ1-1
V: TRBV5-8
size: .
length: 16

CDR3: CASSVLLGNTEAFF
DNA: TGTGCCAGCAGTGTCCTCCTGGGGAACACTGAAGCTTTCTTT
D: .
J: TRBJ1-1
V: TRBV2
size: .
length: 14

CDR3: CASSYGQRTDTQYF
DNA: TGTGCCAGCAGTTACGGACAGCGCACAGATACGCAGTATTTT
D: .
J: TRBJ2-3
V: TRBV6-5
size: .
length: 14

CDR3: CASSFFFLEGAEAFF
DNA: TGTGCCAGTAGTTTTTTCTTTTTGGAGGGCGCTGAAGCTTTCTTT
D: .
J: TRBJ1-1
V: TRBV19
size: few
length: 15

CDR3: CASSTPRQANYGYTF
DNA: TGTGCCAGCAGTACCCCTAGGCAAGCTAACTATGGCTACACCTTC
D: .
J: TRBJ1-2
V: TRBV28
size: .
length: 15

CDR3: CAIRSGTSSADTQYF
DNA: TGTGCCATCAGATCCGGGACTAGTTCGGCAGATACGCAGTATTTT
D: TRBD2
J: TRBJ2-3
V: TRBV10-3
size: once
length: 15

CDR3: CASSPVAGETQETQYF
DNA: TGCGCCAGCAGCCCTGTTGCGGGGGAAACCCAAGAGACCCAGTACTTC
D: TRBD2
J: TRBJ2-5
V: TRBV5-1
size: .
length: 16

CDR3: CASSLAGNYGYTF
DNA: TGTGCCAGCAGCTTGGCAGGCAACTATGGCTACACCTTC
D: .
J: TRBJ1-2
V: TRBV7-8
size: .
length: 13

CDR3: CASSLTGVEAFF
DNA: TGTGCCAGCAGTTTGACCGGTGTTGAAGCTTTCTTT
D: .
J: TRBJ1-1
V: TRBV12-3/TRBV12-4
size: once
length: 12

CDR3: CATSDTKGDTDTQYF
DNA: TGTGCCACCAGTGACACAAAGGGGGACACAGATACGCAGTATTTT
D: .
J: TRBJ2-3
V: TRBV24-1
size: .
length: 15

CDR3: CASSYSFSTDTQYF
DNA: TGTGCCAGCAGTTACTCTTTCTCCACAGATACGCAGTATTTT
D: .
J: TRBJ2-3
V: TRBV6-5
size: once
length: 14

CDR3: CASSYAEKKDTEAFF
DNA: TGTGCCAGCAGTTACGCTGAGAAGAAGGACACTGAAGCTTTCTTT
D: .
J: TRBJ1-1
V: TRBV6-6
size: .
length: 15

CDR3: CASSRTSGGVTDTQYF
DNA: TGTGCCAGCAGCCGTACTAGCGGGGGGGTAACAGATACGCAGTATTTT
D: TRBD2
J: TRBJ2-3
V: TRBV3-1/TRBV3-2
size: .
length: 16

CDR3: CAWSVKGQGISPLHF
DNA: TGTGCCTGGAGTGTAAAGGGACAGGGGATTTCACCCCTCCACTTT
D: TRBD1
J: TRBJ1-6
V: TRBV30
size: .
length: 15

CDR3: CASSQDSQYQRAFF
DNA: TGCGCCAGCAGCCAAGATTCACAGTACCAGAGGGCTTTCTTT
D: .
J: TRBJ1-1
V: TRBV4-1
size: .
length: 14

CDR3: CASSSPRDGINEKLFF
DNA: TGCGCCAGCAGCTCACCCCGGGACGGGATTAATGAAAAACTGTTTTTT
D: .
J: TRBJ1-4
V: TRBV5-1
size: .
length: 16

CDR3: CASSILAGGFQYF
DNA: TGTGCCAGTAGTATCCTAGCGGGAGGGTTTCAGTACTTC
D: TRBD2
J: TRBJ2-4
V: TRBV19
size: .
length: 13

CDR3: CASSLEQISQGGYTF
DNA: TGTGCCAGCAGCTTGGAGCAGATAAGTCAAGGCGGCTACACCTTC
D: .
J: TRBJ1-2
V: TRBV5-4
size: .
length: 15

CDR3: CASSLRRGREQYF
DNA: TGTGCCAGCAGCTTGCGAAGGGGGCGGGAGCAGTACTTC
D: TRBD1
J: TRBJ2-7
V: TRBV7-6
size: .
length: 13

CDR3: CASSQVAGVAEAFF
DNA: TGTGCCAGCAGCCAAGTAGCGGGCGTAGCTGAAGCTTTCTTT
D: .
J: TRBJ1-1
V: TRBV3-1/TRBV3-2
size: .
length: 14

CDR3: CASSLTTGPYGYTF
DNA: TGTGCCAGCAGTTTAACCACAGGGCCCTATGGCTACACCTTC
D: .
J: TRBJ1-2
V: TRBV27
size: .
length: 14

CDR3: CASSQVEGGSNQPQHF
DNA: TGCGCCAGCAGCCAAGTGGAAGGGGGTAGCAATCAGCCCCAGCATTTT
D: .
J: TRBJ1-5
V: TRBV4-1
size: .
length: 16

CDR3: CASSLGGGTGVKVTQYF
DNA: TGCGCCAGCAGCTTGGGAGGAGGGACAGGGGTGAAGGTTACGCAGTATTTT
D: TRBD1
J: TRBJ2-3
V: TRBV5-1
size: .
length: 17

CDR3: CASSPADRSGNTIYF
DNA: TGTGCCAGCTCACCGGCGGACAGGTCTGGAAACACCATATATTTT
D: TRBD1
J: TRBJ1-3
V: TRBV18
size: .
length: 15

CDR3: CASSRTGGYSPLHF
DNA: TGTGCCAGCAGCCGTACAGGGGGCTATTCACCCCTCCACTTT
D: TRBD1
J: TRBJ1-6
V: TRBV3-1/TRBV3-2
size: .
length: 14

CDR3: CSASPYRDRDTEAFF
DNA: TGCAGTGCTAGTCCCTACCGGGACAGGGACACTGAAGCTTTCTTT
D: TRBD1
J: TRBJ1-1
V: TRBV20-1
size: .
length: 15

CDR3: CASSETPSRSAGGYTF
DNA: TGTGCCAGCAGTGAAACCCCCTCCAGGTCGGCAGGTGGCTACACCTTC
D: .
J: TRBJ1-2
V: TRBV6-1
size: .
length: 16

CDR3: CAWRTGGSWEKLFF
DNA: TGTGCCTGGAGGACGGGAGGAAGTTGGGAAAAACTGTTTTTT
D: .
J: TRBJ1-4
V: TRBV30
size: .
length: 14

CDR3: CASSAAGAGYTF
DNA: TGCGCCAGCAGTGCGGCCGGGGCTGGCTACACCTTC
D: .
J: TRBJ1-2
V: TRBV10-2
size: .
length: 12

CDR3: CASSLQGVDYGYTF
DNA: TGTGCCAGCAGCTTGCAAGGGGTCGACTATGGCTACACCTTC
D: .
J: TRBJ1-2
V: TRBV5-4
size: .
length: 14

CDR3: CASSIRGVGPWGNQPQHF
DNA: TGTGCCAGTAGTATTAGGGGGGTCGGACCTTGGGGCAATCAGCCCCAGCATTTT
D: .
J: TRBJ1-5
V: TRBV19
size: .
length: 18

CDR3: CATRATGLTGELFF
DNA: TGTGCCACGAGGGCTACGGGGCTCACCGGGGAGCTGTTTTTT
D: .
J: TRBJ2-2
V: TRBV2
size: .
length: 14

CDR3: CASTPSGDSYNEQFF
DNA: TGTGCCAGCACCCCGTCGGGGGACTCCTACAATGAGCAGTTCTTC
D: .
J: TRBJ2-1
V: TRBV5-5
size: .
length: 15

CDR3: CAISDRGTSTDTQYF
DNA: TGTGCCATCAGTGATAGGGGGACCTCCACAGATACGCAGTATTTT
D: .
J: TRBJ2-3
V: TRBV10-3
size: .
length: 15